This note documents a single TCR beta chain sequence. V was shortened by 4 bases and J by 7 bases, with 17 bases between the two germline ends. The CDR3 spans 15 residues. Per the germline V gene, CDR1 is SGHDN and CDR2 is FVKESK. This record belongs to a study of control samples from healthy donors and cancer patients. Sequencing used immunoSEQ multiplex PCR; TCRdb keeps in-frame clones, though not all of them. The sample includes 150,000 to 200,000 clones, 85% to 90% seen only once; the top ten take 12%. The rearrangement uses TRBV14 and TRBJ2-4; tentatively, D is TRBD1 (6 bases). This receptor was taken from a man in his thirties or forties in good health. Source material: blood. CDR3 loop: CASSLSGAASNIQYF. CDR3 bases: TGTGCCAGCAGCCTGTCAGGGGCCGCGAGTAACATTCAGTACTTC.